This T cell receptor beta chain stems from a study of spatial heterogeneity in lung cancer. About the research overall: Detection consistently captured more beta-chain sequences than alpha-chain sequences. Regarding the study as a whole: Regional and ubiquitous nonsynonymous mutations were tracked by counts of regional and ubiquitous expanded TCRs, respectively. Expanded intratumoral alpha and beta TCR counts tracked tumor mutation counts.

J lost 5 bases, V lost 8 bases, and 6 bases had no gene match. The CDR3 is 13 amino acids. TCRdb reprocessed the 5' RACE reads with MiXCR, giving one entry per CDR3 protein. The sample yields about 820 distinct CDR3 sequences, roughly 6.7% seen once. To note about this clonotype: The antigen remains undetermined. Being off target in a library aimed at alpha chains, this beta chain has a size of little meaning.

Time point of the sample: sample taken at primary tumor resection. This chain uses TRBV12-3 or TRBV12-4 with TRBJ1-1; 9 bases are a match to TRBD1. This clonotype was sampled from a female donor with early-stage non-small cell lung cancer. The sample consisted of lung tumor tissue, taken at surgery. The CDR3 DNA reads as TGTGCCAGCGTCTCGACAGGGGGGACTGAAGCTTTCTTT. Its protein product is CASVSTGGTEAFF.